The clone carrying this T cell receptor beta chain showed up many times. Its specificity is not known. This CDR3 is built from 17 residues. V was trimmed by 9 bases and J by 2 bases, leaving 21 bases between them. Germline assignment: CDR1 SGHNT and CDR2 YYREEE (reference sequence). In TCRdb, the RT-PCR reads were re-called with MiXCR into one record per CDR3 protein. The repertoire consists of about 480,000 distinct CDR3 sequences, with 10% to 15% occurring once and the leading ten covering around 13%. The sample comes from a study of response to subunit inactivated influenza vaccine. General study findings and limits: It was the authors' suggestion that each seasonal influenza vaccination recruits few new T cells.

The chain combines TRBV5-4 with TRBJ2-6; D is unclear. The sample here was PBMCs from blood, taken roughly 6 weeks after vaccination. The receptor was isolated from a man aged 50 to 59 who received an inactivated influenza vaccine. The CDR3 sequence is CATYPPPFKPGANVLTF. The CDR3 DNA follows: TGTGCCACCTACCCCCCCCCCTTCAAACCTGGGGCCAACGTCCTGACTTTC.